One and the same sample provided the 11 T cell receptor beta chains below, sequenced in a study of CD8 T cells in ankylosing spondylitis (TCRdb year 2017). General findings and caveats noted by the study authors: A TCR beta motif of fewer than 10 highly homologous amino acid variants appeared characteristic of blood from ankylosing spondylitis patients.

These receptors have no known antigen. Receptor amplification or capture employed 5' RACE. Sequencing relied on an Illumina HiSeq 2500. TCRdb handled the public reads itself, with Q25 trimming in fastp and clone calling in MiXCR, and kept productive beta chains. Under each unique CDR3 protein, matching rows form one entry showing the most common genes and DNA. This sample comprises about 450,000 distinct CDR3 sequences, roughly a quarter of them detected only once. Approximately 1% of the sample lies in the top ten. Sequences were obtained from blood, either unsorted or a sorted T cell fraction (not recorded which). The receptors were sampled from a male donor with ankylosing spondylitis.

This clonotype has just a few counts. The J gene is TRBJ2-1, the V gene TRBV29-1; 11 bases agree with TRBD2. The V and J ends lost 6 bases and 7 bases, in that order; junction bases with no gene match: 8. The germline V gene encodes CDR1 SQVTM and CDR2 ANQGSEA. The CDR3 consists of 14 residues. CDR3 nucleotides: TGCAGCGTATTACTAGCGGGAGAAGGTAATGAGCAGTTCTTC. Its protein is CSVLLAGEGNEQFF.

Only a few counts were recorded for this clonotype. CDR3 region: CSAKNGQGRDTGELFF. The CDR3 DNA is TGCAGTGCAAAAAACGGACAGGGACGAGACACCGGGGAGCTGTTTTTT. The chain combines TRBV29-1 with TRBJ2-2, with 8 bases lining up with TRBD1. CDR1 SQVTM and CDR2 ANQGSEA come from the germline V gene. This CDR3 is 16 amino acids long.

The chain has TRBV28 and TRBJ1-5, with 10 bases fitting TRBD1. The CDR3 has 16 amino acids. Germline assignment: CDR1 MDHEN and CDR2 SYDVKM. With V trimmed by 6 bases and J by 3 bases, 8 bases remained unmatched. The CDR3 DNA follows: TGTGCCAGCAGCCGGACAGGGGGAGAGTTCAATCAGCCCCAGCATTTT. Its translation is CASSRTGGEFNQPQHF.

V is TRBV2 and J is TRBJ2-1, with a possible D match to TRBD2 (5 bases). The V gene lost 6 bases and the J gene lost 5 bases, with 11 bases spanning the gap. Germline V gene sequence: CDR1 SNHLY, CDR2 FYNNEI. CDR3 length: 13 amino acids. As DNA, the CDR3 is TGTGCCAGCAGGGGCGCGGGTAACAATGAGCAGTTCTTC. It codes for CASRGAGNNEQFF.

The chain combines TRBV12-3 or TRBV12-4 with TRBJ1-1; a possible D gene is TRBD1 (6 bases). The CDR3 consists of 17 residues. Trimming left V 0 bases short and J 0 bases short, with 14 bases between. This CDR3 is CASSLAGGGRMNTEAFF. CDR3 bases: TGTGCCAGCAGTTTAGCGGGGGGCGGGAGAATGAACACTGAAGCTTTCTTT.

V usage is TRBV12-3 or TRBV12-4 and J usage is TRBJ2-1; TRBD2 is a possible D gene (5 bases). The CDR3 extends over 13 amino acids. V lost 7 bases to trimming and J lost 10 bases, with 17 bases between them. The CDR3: CASKTPEAPEQFF. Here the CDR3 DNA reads TGTGCCAGCAAGACCCCGGAGGCCCCGGAGCAGTTCTTC.

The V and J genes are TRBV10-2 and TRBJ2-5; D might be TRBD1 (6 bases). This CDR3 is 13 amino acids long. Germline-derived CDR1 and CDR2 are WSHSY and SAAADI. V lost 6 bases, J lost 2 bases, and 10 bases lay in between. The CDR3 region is CASSRGEQETQYF. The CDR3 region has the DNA TGCGCCAGCAGCAGGGGCGAACAAGAGACCCAGTACTTC.

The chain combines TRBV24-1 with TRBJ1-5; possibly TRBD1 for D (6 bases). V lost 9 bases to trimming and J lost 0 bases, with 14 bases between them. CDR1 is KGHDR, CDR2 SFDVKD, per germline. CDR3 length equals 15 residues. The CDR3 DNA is TGTGCCACCCAACCAGGGGACTATAGCAATCAGCCCCAGCATTTT. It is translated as CATQPGDYSNQPQHF.

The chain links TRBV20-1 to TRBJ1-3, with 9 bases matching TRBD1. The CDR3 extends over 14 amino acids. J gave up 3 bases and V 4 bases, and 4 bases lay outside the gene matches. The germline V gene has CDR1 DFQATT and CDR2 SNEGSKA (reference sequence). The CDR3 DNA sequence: TGCAGTGCTATTGACAGGGGGAGTGGAAACACCATATATTTT. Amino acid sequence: CSAIDRGSGNTIYF.

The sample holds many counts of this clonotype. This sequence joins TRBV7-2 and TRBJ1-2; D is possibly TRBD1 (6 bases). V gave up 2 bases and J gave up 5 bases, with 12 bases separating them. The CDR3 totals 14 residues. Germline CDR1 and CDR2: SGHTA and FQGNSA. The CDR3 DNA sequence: TGTGCCAGCAGCTTAAACCAGGGGTGGTATGGCTACACCTTC. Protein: CASSLNQGWYGYTF.

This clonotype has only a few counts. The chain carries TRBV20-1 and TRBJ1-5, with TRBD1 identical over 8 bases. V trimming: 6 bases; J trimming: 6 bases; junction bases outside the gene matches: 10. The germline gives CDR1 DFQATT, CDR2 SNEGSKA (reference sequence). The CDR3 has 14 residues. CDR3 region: CSAQKTGEGQPQHF. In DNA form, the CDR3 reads TGCAGTGCGCAAAAGACAGGGGAGGGTCAGCCCCAGCATTTT.